Presented here are 17 T cell receptor beta chains from one specimen sequenced in a study of blood T cells in healthy people across ages (dated by TCRdb to between 2015 and 2017). Library prep was done by 5' RACE. The second PCR ran for roughly 7 to 11 cycles and used a J-beta primer mix along with a sample-barcoded 5' primer. TCRdb reprocessed the public reads (quality trimming at Q25 with fastp, clone calling with MiXCR) and kept in-frame beta chains. All rows with the same CDR3 protein become a single entry with the most common DNA and genes. The sample table shows around 1,800,000 distinct CDR3 sequences, and approximately 40% are seen once. The ten largest clones add up to 23% of the sample. Source material: blood. These receptors were obtained from a human donor in good health.

The V call is TRBV15, the J call TRBJ2-3, with 12 bases aligning to TRBD2. Unmatched junction bases numbered 7, after V lost 3 bases and J lost 6 bases. The CDR3 covers 16 residues. The germline V gene encodes CDR1 LNHNV and CDR2 YYDKDF (reference sequence). The CDR3: CATSSNLAGGADTQYF. Written as DNA, the CDR3 is TGTGCCACCAGCAGCAACCTAGCGGGGGGGGCCGATACGCAGTATTTT.

In its sample, this clonotype was seen a few times. The V and J genes are TRBV7-9 and TRBJ1-2, with 8 bases identical to TRBD1. Looked up from germline, CDR1 is SEHNR and CDR2 is FQNEAQ (reference sequence). V lost 0 bases, J lost 8 bases, and 5 bases stayed unmatched. CDR3 length equals 14 residues. The CDR3 spells CASSLALQGGGYTF. The CDR3 nucleotides read TGTGCCAGCAGCTTAGCGTTACAGGGGGGCGGCTACACCTTC. Complete variable domain (other parts from reference TRBV7-9 and TRBJ1-2): DTGVSQNPRHKITKRGQNVTFRCDPISEHNRLYWYRQTLGQGPEFLTYFQNEAQLEKSRLLSDRFSAERPKGSFSTLEIQRTEQGDSAMYLCASSLALQGGGYTFGSGTRLTVV.

There are a few counts of this clonotype. The chain has TRBV15 and TRBJ2-7; D gene ambiguous. This CDR3 region has 16 residues. The V end lost 0 bases, the J end lost 4 bases, and 16 bases lay between the germline ends. Germline CDR1 is LNHNV and CDR2 is YYDKDF (reference sequence). The CDR3 coding sequence is TGTGCCACCAGCAGAGATCAAGCTCTTCCCATTTACGAGCAGTACTTC. Protein: CATSRDQALPIYEQYF.

The genes are TRBV4-3 and TRBJ2-3; 7 bases agree with TRBD1. With V trimmed by 4 bases and J by 0 bases, 10 bases remained unmatched. The germline gives CDR1 LGHNA, CDR2 YSLEER. This CDR3 comprises 17 residues. CDR3 nucleotide sequence: TGCGCCAGCAGCCTAGGAGTGGGACAGACGAGCACAGATACGCAGTATTTT. Its translation: CASSLGVGQTSTDTQYF.

The chain couples TRBV5-1 to TRBJ2-1; possible D gene TRBD2, 5 bases. Germline-derived CDR1 and CDR2 are SGHRS and YFSETQ. Trimming removed 1 base at V and 4 bases at J, with 15 bases between. This CDR3 spans 16 amino acids. The CDR3 reads CASSLPLGSEYNEQFF. CDR3 sequence (DNA): TGCGCCAGCAGCTTGCCCCTGGGGAGCGAGTACAATGAGCAGTTCTTC.

The chain joins TRBV12-3 or TRBV12-4 to TRBJ1-4, with 8 bases aligning to TRBD1. V shed 4 bases, J shed 8 bases, and the junction held 12 bases outside the gene matches. The CDR3 loop spans 16 amino acids. The CDR3 is CASSSSPQGAGEKLFF. CDR3 in DNA: TGTGCCAGCAGTTCCTCGCCGCAGGGGGCTGGGGAAAAACTGTTTTTT.

V usage is TRBV5-5 and J usage is TRBJ1-2; D may be TRBD1 (6 bases). V shed 4 bases and J shed 2 bases, with 18 bases lying between them. Per the germline V gene, CDR1 is SGHKS and CDR2 is YYEKEE (reference sequence). The CDR3 is 16 residues long. The chain's CDR3 is CASSPGGGTPNYGYTF. DNA for the CDR3: TGTGCCAGCAGCCCCGGAGGGGGAACCCCCAACTATGGCTACACCTTC.

The V gene is TRBV12-3 or TRBV12-4, the J gene TRBJ2-7; perhaps TRBD1 as D (5 bases). With 3 bases removed from V and 5 bases from J, the gap between germline ends came to 14 bases. The CDR3 contains 14 residues. The CDR3 DNA is TGTGCCAGCAGTTTTGAAGGGGATTGTGACGAGCAGTACTTC. Protein sequence: CASSFEGDCDEQYF.

V gene TRBV5-1 combines with J gene TRBJ2-3; D is unclear. The germline CDR1 and CDR2 sequences are SGHRS and YFSETQ. The CDR3 has 14 residues. The V and J ends lost 2 bases and 0 bases respectively, with 7 bases between them. Here the CDR3 reads CASSFGESTDTQYF. The CDR3 bases are TGCGCCAGCAGCTTCGGCGAGAGCACAGATACGCAGTATTTT.

This clonotype was seen only a few times. This sequence joins TRBV7-3 and TRBJ2-1, with a weak D call TRBD2 (5 bases). V shed 0 bases and J shed 0 bases, with 24 bases lying between them. This CDR3 region has 21 residues. Germline V gene lookup returns CDR1 SGHTA and CDR2 FQGTGA. The CDR3 coding sequence is TGTGCCAGCAGCTTAACTGGACGGGGTATCAGTAGAATCAGCTCCTACAATGAGCAGTTCTTC. The encoded protein is CASSLTGRGISRISSYNEQFF.

The rearrangement links TRBV15 to TRBJ2-7; 9 nucleotides align to TRBD2. CDR1 is LNHNV, CDR2 YYDKDF, per germline (reference sequence). The CDR3 totals 15 residues. Losses at the gene ends were 0 bases for V and 4 bases for J; bases not matched to a gene: 4. In DNA, the CDR3 is TGTGCCACCAGCAGAGACGGCGGGGGGGTTTACGAGCAGTACTTC. This sequence encodes CATSRDGGGVYEQYF. Filled out from reference TRBV15 and TRBJ2-7, the complete variable domain reads DAMVIQNPRYQVTQFGKPVTLSCSQTLNHNVMYWYQQKSSQAPKLLFHYYDKDFNNEADTPDNFQSRRPNTSFCFLDIRSPGLGDTAMYLCATSRDGGGVYEQYFGPGTRLTVT.

The chain is built from TRBV10-3 and TRBJ2-5; D not resolved. Trimming removed 2 bases at V and 4 bases at J, with 8 bases between. Germline CDR1 is ENHRY and CDR2 is SYGVKD. The CDR3 sequence is 13 residues long. In DNA, the CDR3 is TGTGCCATCAGTGAGGGGATGGGAGAGACCCAGTACTTC. Translating it yields CAISEGMGETQYF.

This chain joins TRBV13 and TRBJ2-1; 7 bases are shared with TRBD1. Germline V gene sequence: CDR1 PRHDT, CDR2 FYEKMQ (reference sequence). The trim removed 4 bases at V and 10 bases at J, leaving 10 bases unmatched. CDR3 size: 14 residues. The CDR3 region is CASSWEEGAGEQFF. DNA of the CDR3: TGTGCCAGCAGCTGGGAAGAGGGGGCAGGGGAGCAGTTCTTC.

This clonotype has a handful of counts. The V and J genes are TRBV4-3 and TRBJ2-3, with unresolved D. The V gene's germline CDR1 is LGHNA and CDR2 YSLEER. The V end was cut by 0 bases, the J end by 0 bases, with 13 bases between. The CDR3 runs to 17 residues. CDR3 DNA: TGCGCCAGCAGCCAAGATTGGGCCCTATCTAGCACAGATACGCAGTATTTT. Its protein product is CASSQDWALSSTDTQYF.

This clonotype has a handful of counts. The V and J genes are TRBV28 and TRBJ2-4, with D maybe TRBD2 (6 bases). The J call may be in error: the DNA end matches TRBJ2-7 better. The CDR3 is made up of 16 amino acids. Germline values: CDR1 MDHEN, CDR2 SYDVKM. CDR3 sequence (DNA): TGTGCCAGCAGTTTAACGTCGGAGGGTGAAGGCTACGAGCAGTACTTC. Translation gives CASSLTSEGEGYEQYF.

This chain uses TRBV6-2 or TRBV6-3 with TRBJ2-1, with D perhaps matching TRBD1 (5 bases). The germline V gene has CDR1 MNHEY and CDR2 SVGEGT. The V and J ends lost 5 bases and 12 bases respectively, with 20 bases between them. The CDR3 is made up of 14 amino acids. The CDR3: CASSPFRASQGQFF. CDR3 nucleotide sequence: TGTGCCAGCAGTCCTTTTCGCGCCTCCCAGGGGCAGTTCTTC.

Remarks on this clonotype: A single base separates this from a much larger clone, so it may be a read error. The chain carries TRBV7-2 and TRBJ2-6; 7 bases fit TRBD2. CDR3 length: 17 amino acids. Germline-derived CDR1 and CDR2 are SGHTA and FQGNSA. The CDR3 DNA is TGTGCCAGCAGCTTAGCCTCCAGCGGGACCGGGGCCAACGTCCGGACTTTC. Residues: CASSLASSGTGANVRTF.